This T cell receptor (beta chain) was identified during a study of T cells in Graves' hyperthyroidism and ophthalmopathy. Study in general: Blood was drawn when the patient was first diagnosed and still untreated.

Amplified TCR beta CDR3 regions derived from RNA transcripts. When the TCR CDR3 underwent first-round RT-PCR, the HTBI primer set was used. TCRdb reprocessed the multiplex PCR reads with MiXCR, giving one entry per CDR3 protein. In the table there are 300,000 to 400,000 distinct CDR3 sequences, approximately 18% of which are singletons. The CDR3 loop spans 14 amino acids. With 4 bases removed from V and 0 bases from J, the gap between germline ends came to 9 bases. Sequenced: blood. The receptor was isolated from a woman aged 50 to 60 with Graves' hyperthyroidism. The chain joins TRBV12-3 or TRBV12-4 to TRBJ1-1; weak D call: TRBD1 (5 bases). CDR3 amino acids: CASSWDGMNTEAFF. The CDR3, as DNA: TGTGCCAGCAGTTGGGACGGTATGAACACTGAAGCTTTCTTT.